The 29 T cell receptor beta chains reported below all come from one sample, sequenced in a study of monozygotic twins with inflammatory bowel disease (dated by TCRdb to about 2019). Receptors were amplified or captured by 5' RACE. The sample was run on an Illumina HiSeq 2500. TCRdb reprocessed the reads, reporting each CDR3 protein sequence once and no DNA. The table of this sample itemizes about 160,000 distinct CDR3 sequences. Of the sample, 2.4% falls within the top ten clones. Input material: blood. The receptors shown here come from a human donor with ulcerative colitis or Crohn's disease, or a healthy co-twin of an affected twin (not recorded which).

The chain employs TRBV5-1 and TRBJ1-4; TCRdb's D call of TRBD1 is untestable without DNA. The germline V gene encodes CDR1 SGHRS and CDR2 YFSETQ. The CDR3 is 16 residues long. This CDR3 is CASSSSSGQGNEKLFF.

V gene TRBV20-1 combines with J gene TRBJ2-2. Germline V gene sequence: CDR1 DFQATT, CDR2 SNEGSKA (reference sequence). The length of the CDR3 is 14 residues. The CDR3: CSASGVLNTGELFF.

This sequence joins TRBV7-3 and TRBJ1-1. Germline values: CDR1 SGHTA, CDR2 FQGTGA. The CDR3 contains 17 residues. This CDR3 reads CASSLRSGGEGYTEAFF.

The chain uses TRBV5-4 and TRBJ2-1; the D gene TCRdb calls, TRBD1, cannot be checked with no DNA. Germline CDR1 and CDR2: SGHNT and YYREEE (reference sequence). CDR3 length: 14 amino acids. Here the CDR3 reads CASSLGTGDGEQFF.

The genes are TRBV18 and TRBJ2-7; with no DNA, the TCRdb D assignment of TRBD1 cannot be verified. The CDR3 is 15 residues long. Germline-derived CDR1 and CDR2 are KGHSH and LQKENI. This chain's CDR3 is CASSPDRASSYEQYF. Full variable domain (rest looked up from reference TRBV18 and TRBJ2-7): NAGVMQNPRHLVRRRGQEARLRCSPMKGHSHVYWYRQLPEEGLKFMVYLQKENIIDESGMPKERFSAEFPKEGPSILRIQQVVRGDSAAYFCASSPDRASSYEQYFGPGTRLTVT.

The V call is TRBV27, the J call TRBJ2-2; TCRdb proposes TRBD1, but this gene call is untestable without DNA. Looked up from germline, CDR1 is MNHEY and CDR2 is SMNVEV (reference sequence). This CDR3 has 13 amino acids. The CDR3 reads CASSKTGTGELFF.

The rearrangement uses TRBV5-5 and TRBJ2-5. The CDR3 is made up of 14 amino acids. Germline values: CDR1 SGHKS, CDR2 YYEKEE (reference sequence). This chain's CDR3 is CASSAGRNQETQYF.

The chain recombines TRBV7-3 with TRBJ2-3; TCRdb's assignment of TRBD2 cannot be checked, as there is no DNA. The CDR3 extends over 14 amino acids. Germline loops: CDR1 SGHTA, CDR2 FQGTGA. CDR3 residues: CASSSLGGADTQYF.

The rearrangement links TRBV3-1 to TRBJ1-3; TCRdb returns TRBD1, unconfirmable since there is no DNA. This CDR3 is built from 13 residues. Germline CDR1 is LGHDT and CDR2 is YNNKEL (reference sequence). The CDR3 loop reads CASSQEGVHTIYF. The full variable domain, completed using reference TRBV3-1 and TRBJ1-3, is DTAVSQTPKYLVTQMGNDKSIKCEQNLGHDTMYWYKQDSKKFLKIMFSYNNKELIINETVPNRFSPKSPDKAHLNLHINSLELGDSAVYFCASSQEGVHTIYFGEGSWLTVV.

The chain recombines TRBV9 with TRBJ2-1; TCRdb outputs TRBD2, but without DNA this stays unchecked. The germline CDR1 and CDR2 sequences are SGDLS and YYNGEE. This CDR3 has 17 amino acids. The CDR3 protein is CASSLTPTSGRYNEQFF.

The V call is TRBV15, the J call TRBJ2-7. The CDR3 loop spans 14 amino acids. Looked up from germline, CDR1 is LNHNV and CDR2 is YYDKDF (reference sequence). The CDR3 region is CATSRGDSSYEQYF. Full variable domain (missing parts from reference TRBV15 and TRBJ2-7): DAMVIQNPRYQVTQFGKPVTLSCSQTLNHNVMYWYQQKSSQAPKLLFHYYDKDFNNEADTPDNFQSRRPNTSFCFLDIRSPGLGDTAMYLCATSRGDSSYEQYFGPGTRLTVT.

The rearrangement joins TRBV12-3 or TRBV12-4 to TRBJ2-3; TCRdb outputs TRBD1, but without DNA this stays unchecked. The CDR3 totals 15 residues. The chain's CDR3 is CASRRTAMSTDTQYF.

The chain uses TRBV5-1 and TRBJ1-1. The CDR3 loop spans 14 amino acids. Germline V gene data show CDR1 as SGHRS and CDR2 as YFSETQ. This CDR3 is CASSLGRANTEAFF.

CDR3 sequence reads: CASSPRDFTGELFF. The gene calls are TRBV18 and TRBJ2-2. CDR1 KGHSH and CDR2 LQKENI come from the germline V gene. The CDR3 sequence is 14 residues long.

V gene TRBV20-1 combines with J gene TRBJ2-1; TCRdb selects TRBD2, and the lack of DNA leaves this call unchecked. This CDR3 contains 15 residues. Germline V CDR1 and CDR2: DFQATT, SNEGSKA (reference sequence). The CDR3 loop is CSATGGPIPYNEQFF.

The chain combines TRBV5-1 with TRBJ2-2; the D call of TRBD2 rests on TCRdb alone, since no DNA is present to check it. Looked up from germline, CDR1 is SGHRS and CDR2 is YFSETQ. The CDR3 spans 16 residues. The CDR3 loop reads CASSLKAGRVTGELFF. Using reference TRBV5-1 and TRBJ2-2 for the parts outside the CDR3, the full variable domain is KAGVTQTPRYLIKTRGQQVTLSCSPISGHRSVSWYQQTPGQGLQFLFEYFSETQRNKGNFPGRFSGRQFSNSRSEMNVSTLELGDSALYLCASSLKAGRVTGELFFGEGSRLTVL.

J is TRBJ1-1 and V is TRBV7-2. The germline V gene has CDR1 SGHTA and CDR2 FQGNSA. The CDR3 sequence is 13 residues long. The CDR3 protein is CASSFSLRAEAFF.

The genes are TRBV20-1 and TRBJ2-5; without DNA, the TCRdb call of TRBD1 cannot be checked. Per germline, CDR1 DFQATT and CDR2 SNEGSKA (reference sequence). This CDR3 has 17 residues. The CDR3 reads CSAPNPPGQGRQETQYF.

The rearrangement uses TRBV6-1 and TRBJ1-5. Per germline, CDR1 MNHNS and CDR2 SASEGT. This CDR3 is 13 amino acids long. CDR3 sequence reads: CASSNQLNQPQHF.

The CDR3 reads CASSRREEAFF. The rearrangement links TRBV12-3 or TRBV12-4 to TRBJ1-1; TCRdb's D call, TRBD1, is unchecked because there is no DNA. This CDR3 is built from 11 residues.

The chain employs TRBV7-2 and TRBJ1-3; TCRdb picks TRBD1, but there is no DNA to check that call. The CDR3 runs to 13 residues. The V gene's germline CDR1 is SGHTA and CDR2 FQGNSA. The CDR3 is CASSLGGGNTIYF. Based on the CDR3 plus reference TRBV7-2 and TRBJ1-3, the full variable domain is GAGVSQSPSNKVTEKGKDVELRCDPISGHTALYWYRQSLGQGLEFLIYFQGNSAPDKSGLPSDRFSAERTGGSVSTLTIQRTQQEDSAVYLCASSLGGGNTIYFGEGSWLTVV.

The V and J genes are TRBV15 and TRBJ1-2; TCRdb picks TRBD1, but there is no DNA to check that call. This CDR3 contains 16 residues. Germline loops: CDR1 LNHNV, CDR2 YYDKDF (reference sequence). CDR3 sequence reads: CATSGTGTVNNYGYTF.

V is TRBV6-2 or TRBV6-3 and J is TRBJ2-5; the D call of TRBD2 rests on TCRdb alone, since no DNA is present to check it. From germline, CDR1 is MNHEY and CDR2 SVGEGT. The CDR3 runs to 14 residues. This CDR3 reads CATTVGWRRETQYF.

The chain couples TRBV27 to TRBJ1-6; TCRdb's D call of TRBD1 is untestable without DNA. The CDR3 is 15 residues long. The germline CDR1 and CDR2 sequences are MNHEY and SMNVEV (reference sequence). The CDR3 reads CASSLVGTGLSPLHF.

The J gene is TRBJ2-1, the V gene TRBV5-6; no DNA is available, so the TRBD1 call from TCRdb remains unchecked. Germline V gives CDR1 SGHDT, CDR2 YYEEEE. There are 18 residues in the CDR3. The CDR3 here is CASSLAPGRPSSYNEQFF.

The chain has TRBV20-1 and TRBJ2-3; TCRdb proposes TRBD1, but this gene call is untestable without DNA. CDR3 length: 15 amino acids. Germline CDR1 reads DFQATT; CDR2 reads SNEGSKA (reference sequence). CDR3 loop: CSASLDRGSTDTQYF.

This chain connects TRBV20-1 to TRBJ2-7; the TCRdb call, TRBD2, lacks DNA for checking. The CDR3 is 13 amino acids. CDR1 and CDR2 (germline): DFQATT, SNEGSKA (reference sequence). CDR3: CSASVGRVYEQYF.

The chain carries TRBV6-1 and TRBJ2-7; the TCRdb call, TRBD1, lacks DNA for checking. Germline V gene data show CDR1 as MNHNS and CDR2 as SASEGT. The CDR3 runs to 14 residues. The CDR3 reads CASSPDRQGLEQYF.

The V call is TRBV20-1, the J call TRBJ1-1. The CDR3 runs 13 residues. Germline values: CDR1 DFQATT, CDR2 SNEGSKA (reference sequence). CDR3 amino acids: CSAGRNMNTEAFF.